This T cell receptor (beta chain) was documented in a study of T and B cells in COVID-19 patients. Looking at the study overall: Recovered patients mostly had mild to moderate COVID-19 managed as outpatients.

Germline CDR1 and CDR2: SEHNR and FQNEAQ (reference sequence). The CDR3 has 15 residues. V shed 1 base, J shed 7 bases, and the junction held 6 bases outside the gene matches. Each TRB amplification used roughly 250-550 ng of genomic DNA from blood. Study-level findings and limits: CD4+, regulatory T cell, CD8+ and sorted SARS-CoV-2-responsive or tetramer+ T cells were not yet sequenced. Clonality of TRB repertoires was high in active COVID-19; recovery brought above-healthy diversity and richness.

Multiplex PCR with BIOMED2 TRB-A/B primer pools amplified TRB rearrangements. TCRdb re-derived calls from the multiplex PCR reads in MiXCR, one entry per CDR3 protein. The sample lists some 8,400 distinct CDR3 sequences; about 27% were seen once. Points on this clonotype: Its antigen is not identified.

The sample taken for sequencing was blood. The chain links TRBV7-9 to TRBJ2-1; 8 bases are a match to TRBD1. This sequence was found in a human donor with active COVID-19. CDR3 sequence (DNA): TGTGCCAGCAGCTTAGTTGCGGGACAGGCAAATGAGCAGTTCTTC. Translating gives CASSLVAGQANEQFF. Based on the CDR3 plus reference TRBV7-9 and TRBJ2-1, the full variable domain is DTGVSQNPRHKITKRGQNVTFRCDPISEHNRLYWYRQTLGQGPEFLTYFQNEAQLEKSRLLSDRFSAERPKGSFSTLEIQRTEQGDSAMYLCASSLVAGQANEQFFGPGTRLTVL.